This TCR beta chain originates from a study of T cell responses to AZD1222 COVID-19 vaccine. Study observations and caveats: The span of vaccine-associated CD4 TCRs extended across spike, with dominance at 160-218 and 743-854.

Trimming removed 0 bases from V and 7 bases from J, with 9 bases in between. Germline V CDR1 and CDR2: LNHNV, YYDKDF (reference sequence). The CDR3 has 13 residues. The repertoire was sequenced with immunoSEQ multiplex PCR; TCRdb's copy has only in-frame clones and lacks some. The sample has 120,000 to 150,000 clones; around 90% are singletons. With regard to this clone: Its antigen is currently unknown.

This TCR derives from an adult who received the AZD1222 COVID-19 vaccine. The chain employs TRBV15 and TRBJ1-1; D is unclear. The specimen was peripheral blood, collected 28 days after the second AZD1222 dose. CDR3 DNA: TGTGCCACCAGCAGAGATCTGGCAGGTGAAGCTTTCTTT. This codes for CATSRDLAGEAFF. Full variable domain (rest looked up from reference TRBV15 and TRBJ1-1): DAMVIQNPRYQVTQFGKPVTLSCSQTLNHNVMYWYQQKSSQAPKLLFHYYDKDFNNEADTPDNFQSRRPNTSFCFLDIRSPGLGDTAMYLCATSRDLAGEAFFGQGTRLTVV.